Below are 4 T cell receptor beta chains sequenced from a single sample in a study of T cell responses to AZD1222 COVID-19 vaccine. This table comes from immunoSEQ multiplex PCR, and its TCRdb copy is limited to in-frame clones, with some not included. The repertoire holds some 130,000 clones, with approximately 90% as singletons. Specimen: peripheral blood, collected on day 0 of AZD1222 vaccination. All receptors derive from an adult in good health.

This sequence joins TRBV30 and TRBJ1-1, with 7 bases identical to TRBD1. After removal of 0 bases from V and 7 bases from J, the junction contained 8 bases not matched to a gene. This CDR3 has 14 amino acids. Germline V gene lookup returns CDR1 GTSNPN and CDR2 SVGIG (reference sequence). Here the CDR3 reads CAWSVDTGAGEAFF. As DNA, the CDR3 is TGTGCCTGGAGTGTGGACACAGGGGCTGGTGAAGCTTTCTTT.

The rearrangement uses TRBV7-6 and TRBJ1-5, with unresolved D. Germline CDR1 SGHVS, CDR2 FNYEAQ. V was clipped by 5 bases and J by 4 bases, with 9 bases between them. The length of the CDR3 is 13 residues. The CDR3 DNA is TGTGCCAGCAGCCGACGGCCGAATCAGCCCCAGCATTTT. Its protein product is CASSRRPNQPQHF.

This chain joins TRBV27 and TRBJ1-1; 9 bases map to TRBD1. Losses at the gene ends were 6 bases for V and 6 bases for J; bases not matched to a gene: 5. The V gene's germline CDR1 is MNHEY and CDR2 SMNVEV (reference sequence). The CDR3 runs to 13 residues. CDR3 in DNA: TGTGCCAGCAGGCGTACAGGGGGCCCTGAAGCTTTCTTT. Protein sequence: CASRRTGGPEAFF.

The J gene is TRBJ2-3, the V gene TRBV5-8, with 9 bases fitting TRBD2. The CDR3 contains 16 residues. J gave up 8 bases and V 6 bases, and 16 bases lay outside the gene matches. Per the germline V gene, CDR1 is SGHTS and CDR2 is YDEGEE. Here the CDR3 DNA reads TGTGCCAGCACCCCTTATTCGGCGGGGGGGCCAGGTACGCAGTATTTT. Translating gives CASTPYSAGGPGTQYF.